The source of this T cell receptor beta chain is a study of blood T cell repertoires in COVID-19. The wider study: Both acute and convalescent COVID-19 samples were obtained from the United States, Italy and Spain. PBMCs, B-cell-depleted T cells, or T cells were the source of the cDNA or gDNA that made up the material.

In the original workflow: Reference gene primer amplification gave nucleated cell count estimates. The data were produced by immunoSEQ multiplex PCR, yet TCRdb's version contains in-frame clones alone and is incomplete. The V and J calls and the clone size are those of that table, but D and trimming were determined from the DNA. The repertoire has 99,000 or so clones, approximately 72% of them found once; the top ten carry roughly a fifth. The V gene's germline CDR1 is LNHDA and CDR2 SQIVND (reference sequence). V lost 7 bases to trimming and J lost 2 bases; unmatched junction nucleotides: 6. The CDR3 length is 14 residues.

Sample: peripheral blood. V usage is TRBV19 and J usage is TRBJ2-3, with 7 positions matching TRBD1. This TCR came from a woman in her 70s with acute or convalescent COVID-19. The CDR3 loop is CASNPTGFTDTQYF. The CDR3 DNA is TGTGCCAGTAACCCGACAGGGTTCACAGATACGCAGTATTTT.